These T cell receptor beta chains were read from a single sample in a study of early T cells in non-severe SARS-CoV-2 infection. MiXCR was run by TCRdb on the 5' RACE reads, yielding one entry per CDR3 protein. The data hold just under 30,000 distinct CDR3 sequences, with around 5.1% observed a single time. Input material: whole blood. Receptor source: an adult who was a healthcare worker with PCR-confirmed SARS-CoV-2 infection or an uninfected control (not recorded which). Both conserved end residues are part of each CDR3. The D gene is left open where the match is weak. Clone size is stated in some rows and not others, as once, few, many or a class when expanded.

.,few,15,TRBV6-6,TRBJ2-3,TGTGCCAGCAGTTACTGGCTAGGACACACAGATACGCAGTATTTT,CASSYWLGHTDTQYF
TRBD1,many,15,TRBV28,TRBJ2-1,TGTGCCAGCAGTTCTCCAGGACAGGGGGAGGATGAGCAGTTCTTC,CASSSPGQGEDEQFF
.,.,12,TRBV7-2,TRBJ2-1,TGTGCCAGCAGCTTTAGAGGTTATGAGCAGTTCTTC,CASSFRGYEQFF
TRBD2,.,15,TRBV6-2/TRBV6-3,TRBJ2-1,TGTGCCAGCAGTTACCCCGGACTAGCGGGAGATGAGCAGTTCTTC,CASSYPGLAGDEQFF
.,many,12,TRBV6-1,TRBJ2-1,TGTGCCAGCCCGGGGGCCTACAATGAGCAGTTCTTC,CASPGAYNEQFF
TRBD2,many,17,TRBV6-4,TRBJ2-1,TGTGCCAGCAGTACATCGACTAGCGGGAGCTCCTACAATGAGCAGTTCTTC,CASSTSTSGSSYNEQFF
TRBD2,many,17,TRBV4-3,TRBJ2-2,TGCGCCAGCAGCAGAACAAGCGGGAATGGTGTCACCGGGGAGCTGTTTTTT,CASSRTSGNGVTGELFF
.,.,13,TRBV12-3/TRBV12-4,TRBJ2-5,TGTGCCAGCAGTTTATGGGGCCCAGAGACCCAGTACTTC,CASSLWGPETQYF
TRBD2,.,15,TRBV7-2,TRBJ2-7,TGTGCCAGCAGCGGGACTAGCGGGAGATCCTACGAGCAGTACTTC,CASSGTSGRSYEQYF
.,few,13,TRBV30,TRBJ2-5,TGTGCCTGGAGTGTCTTGCGATGGGGGACCCAGTACTTC,CAWSVLRWGTQYF
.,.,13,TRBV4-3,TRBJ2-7,TGCGCCAGCAGCCAAGTACAGGGTTACGAGCAGTACTTC,CASSQVQGYEQYF
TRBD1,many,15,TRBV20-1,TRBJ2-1,TGCAGTGCTAGAACCGGGACAGGACTTGGGTATGAGCAGTTCTTC,CSARTGTGLGYEQFF
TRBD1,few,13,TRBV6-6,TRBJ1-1,TGTGCCAGCAGCCGTACAGGGGACACTGAAGCTTTCTTT,CASSRTGDTEAFF
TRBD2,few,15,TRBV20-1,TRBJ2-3,TGCAGTGCTACACCTAGCGGTACTAGCACAGATACGCAGTATTTT,CSATPSGTSTDTQYF
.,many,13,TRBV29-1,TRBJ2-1,TGCAGCGCATTCCTCCGACAGCACAATGAGCAGTTCTTC,CSAFLRQHNEQFF
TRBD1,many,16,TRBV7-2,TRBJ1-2,TGTGCCAGCAGCTTCACAGGGGGCATGACTGTCTATGGCTACACCTTC,CASSFTGGMTVYGYTF
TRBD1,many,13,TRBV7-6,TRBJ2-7,TGTGCCAGCGGCACGGGACAGGGCTACGAGCAGTACTTC,CASGTGQGYEQYF
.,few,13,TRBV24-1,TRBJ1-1,TGTGCCACCAGTGAGTCCCCGAACACTGAAGCTTTCTTT,CATSESPNTEAFF
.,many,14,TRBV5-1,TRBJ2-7,TGCGCCAGCAGCCCACAGGGAGGGGTCTACGAGCAGTACTTC,CASSPQGGVYEQYF
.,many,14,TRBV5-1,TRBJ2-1,TGCGCCAGCACCGGGACACTATCCTACAATGAGCAGTTCTTC,CASTGTLSYNEQFF
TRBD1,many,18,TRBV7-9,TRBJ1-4,TGTGCCAGCAGCTTAGCAGAGTGGACAGGGAGAACTAATGAAAAACTGTTTTTT,CASSLAEWTGRTNEKLFF
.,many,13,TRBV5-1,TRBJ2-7,TGCGCCAGCAGCTTGGGCCAGGACTACGAGCAGTACTTC,CASSLGQDYEQYF